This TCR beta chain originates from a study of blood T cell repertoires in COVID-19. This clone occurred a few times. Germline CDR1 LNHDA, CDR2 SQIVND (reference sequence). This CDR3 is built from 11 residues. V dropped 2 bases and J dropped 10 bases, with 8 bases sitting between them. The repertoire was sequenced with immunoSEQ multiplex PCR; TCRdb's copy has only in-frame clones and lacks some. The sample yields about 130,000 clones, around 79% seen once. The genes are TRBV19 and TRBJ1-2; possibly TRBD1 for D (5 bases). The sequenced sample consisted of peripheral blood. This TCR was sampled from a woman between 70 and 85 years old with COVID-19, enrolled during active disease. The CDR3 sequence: CASSISGYYTF. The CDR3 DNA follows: TGTGCCAGTAGTATATCAGGGTACTACACCTTC. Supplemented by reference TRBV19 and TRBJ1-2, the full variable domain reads DGGITQSPKYLFRKEGQNVTLSCEQNLNHDAMYWYRQDPGQGLRLIYYSQIVNDFQKGDIAEGYSVSREKKESFPLTVTSAQKNPTAFYLCASSISGYYTFGSGTRLTVV.